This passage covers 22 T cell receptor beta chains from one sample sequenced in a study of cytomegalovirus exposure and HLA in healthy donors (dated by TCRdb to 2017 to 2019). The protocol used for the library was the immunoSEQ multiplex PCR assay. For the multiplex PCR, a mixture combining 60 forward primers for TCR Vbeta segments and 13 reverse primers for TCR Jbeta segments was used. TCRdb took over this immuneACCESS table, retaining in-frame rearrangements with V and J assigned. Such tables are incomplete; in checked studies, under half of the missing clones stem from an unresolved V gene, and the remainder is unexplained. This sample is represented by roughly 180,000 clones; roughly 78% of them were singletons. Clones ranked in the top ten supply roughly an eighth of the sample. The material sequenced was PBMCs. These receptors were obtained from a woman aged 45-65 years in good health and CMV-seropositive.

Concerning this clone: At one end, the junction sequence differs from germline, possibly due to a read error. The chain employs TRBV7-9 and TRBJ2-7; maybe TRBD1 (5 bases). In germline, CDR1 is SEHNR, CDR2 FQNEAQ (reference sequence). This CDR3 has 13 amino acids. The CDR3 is CSSSTTGPGPQYF. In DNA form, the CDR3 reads TGTTCCAGCAGCACCACGGGCCCAGGGCCTCAGTACTTC.

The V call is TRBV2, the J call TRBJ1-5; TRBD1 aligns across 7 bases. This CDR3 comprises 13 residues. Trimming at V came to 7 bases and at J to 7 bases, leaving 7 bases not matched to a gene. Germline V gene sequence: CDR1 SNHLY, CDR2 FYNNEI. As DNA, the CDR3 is TGTGCCAGCAAGGGCAGGGGGGACCAGCCCCAGCATTTT. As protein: CASKGRGDQPQHF.

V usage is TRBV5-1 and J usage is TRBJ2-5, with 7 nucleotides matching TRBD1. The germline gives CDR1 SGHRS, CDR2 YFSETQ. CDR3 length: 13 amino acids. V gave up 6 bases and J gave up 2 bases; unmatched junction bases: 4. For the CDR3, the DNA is TGCGCCAGCACCTGGGACAGACAAGAGACCCAGTACTTC. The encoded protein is CASTWDRQETQYF.

The chain's CDR3 is CASSEGARIGNQPQHF. The DNA for the CDR3 is TGTGCCAGCAGTGAAGGGGCGCGAATCGGCAATCAGCCCCAGCATTTT. The rearrangement links TRBV6-1 to TRBJ1-5; no reliable D call. Trimming stripped 1 base from V and 2 bases from J, with 12 bases between. This CDR3 region has 16 residues. Germline assignment: CDR1 MNHNS and CDR2 SASEGT.

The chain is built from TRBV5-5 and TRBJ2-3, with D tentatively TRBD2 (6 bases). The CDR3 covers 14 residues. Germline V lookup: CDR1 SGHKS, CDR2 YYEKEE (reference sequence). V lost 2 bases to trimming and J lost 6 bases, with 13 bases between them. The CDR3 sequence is CASSFSGPPDTQYF. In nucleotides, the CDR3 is TGTGCCAGCAGCTTTAGCGGACCCCCGGATACGCAGTATTTT.

The CDR3 protein is CASSAGDEQPQHF. The CDR3 DNA reads TGTGCTAGCTCGGCAGGGGATGAACAGCCCCAGCATTTT. This chain joins TRBV7-7 and TRBJ1-5; weak D call: TRBD1 (6 bases). Germline loops: CDR1 SSHAT, CDR2 FNYEAQ (reference sequence). The CDR3 sequence is 13 residues long.

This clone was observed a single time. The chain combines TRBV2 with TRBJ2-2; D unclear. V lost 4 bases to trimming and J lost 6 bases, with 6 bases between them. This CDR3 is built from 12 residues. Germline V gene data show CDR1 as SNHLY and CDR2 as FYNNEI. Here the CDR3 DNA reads TGTGCCAGCAGTGGAGGCGCCGGGGAGCTGTTTTTT. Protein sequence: CASSGGAGELFF.

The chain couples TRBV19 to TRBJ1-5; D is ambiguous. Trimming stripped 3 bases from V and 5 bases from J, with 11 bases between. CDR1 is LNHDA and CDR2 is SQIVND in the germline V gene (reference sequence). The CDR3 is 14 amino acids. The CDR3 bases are TGTGCCAGTAGTATGGCAGCGATCGATCAGCCCCAGCATTTT. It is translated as CASSMAAIDQPQHF. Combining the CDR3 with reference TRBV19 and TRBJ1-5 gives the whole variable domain DGGITQSPKYLFRKEGQNVTLSCEQNLNHDAMYWYRQDPGQGLRLIYYSQIVNDFQKGDIAEGYSVSREKKESFPLTVTSAQKNPTAFYLCASSMAAIDQPQHFGDGTRLSIL.

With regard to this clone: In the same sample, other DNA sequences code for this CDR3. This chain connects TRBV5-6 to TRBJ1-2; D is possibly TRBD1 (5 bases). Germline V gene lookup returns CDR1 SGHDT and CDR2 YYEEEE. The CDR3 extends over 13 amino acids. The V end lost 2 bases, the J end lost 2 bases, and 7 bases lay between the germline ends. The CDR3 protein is CASSLRGNYGYTF. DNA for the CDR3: TGTGCCAGCAGCTTACGGGGGAACTATGGCTACACCTTC.

CDR3 protein: CASSLGGGPNEKLFF. The DNA of the CDR3 is TGCGCCAGCAGCTTGGGAGGGGGCCCAAATGAAAAACTGTTTTTT. The rearrangement links TRBV5-1 to TRBJ1-4; TRBD1 aligns across 7 bases. Per germline, CDR1 SGHRS and CDR2 YFSETQ. The J segment lost 5 bases and the V segment lost 0 bases, leaving 4 bases of the junction unmatched. The CDR3 is 15 amino acids. The whole variable domain, remainder taken from reference TRBV5-1 and TRBJ1-4, is KAGVTQTPRYLIKTRGQQVTLSCSPISGHRSVSWYQQTPGQGLQFLFEYFSETQRNKGNFPGRFSGRQFSNSRSEMNVSTLELGDSALYLCASSLGGGPNEKLFFGSGTQLSVL.

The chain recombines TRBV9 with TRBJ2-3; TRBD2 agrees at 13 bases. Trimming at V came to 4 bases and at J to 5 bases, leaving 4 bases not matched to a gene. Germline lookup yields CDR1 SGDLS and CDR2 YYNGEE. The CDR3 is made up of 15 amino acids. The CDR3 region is CASSRTSGGRDTQYF. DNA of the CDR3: TGTGCCAGCAGCCGGACTAGCGGGGGCAGAGATACGCAGTATTTT.

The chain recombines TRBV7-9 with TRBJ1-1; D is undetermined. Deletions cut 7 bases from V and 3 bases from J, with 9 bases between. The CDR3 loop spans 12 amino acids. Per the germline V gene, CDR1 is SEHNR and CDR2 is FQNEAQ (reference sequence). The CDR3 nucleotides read TGTGCCAGCACCTTGAGGGACACTGAAGCTTTCTTT. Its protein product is CASTLRDTEAFF.

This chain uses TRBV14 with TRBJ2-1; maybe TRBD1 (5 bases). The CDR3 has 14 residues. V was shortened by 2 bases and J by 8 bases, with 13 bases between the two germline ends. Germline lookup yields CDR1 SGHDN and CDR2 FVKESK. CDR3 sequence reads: CASSQRQPRDEQFF. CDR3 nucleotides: TGTGCCAGCAGCCAACGACAGCCTAGGGATGAGCAGTTCTTC.

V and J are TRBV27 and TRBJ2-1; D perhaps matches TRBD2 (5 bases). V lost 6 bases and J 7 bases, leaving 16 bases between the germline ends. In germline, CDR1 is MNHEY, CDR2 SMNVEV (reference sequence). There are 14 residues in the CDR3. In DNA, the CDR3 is TGTGCCAGCAGGACCCGAGGGCGCGTAAATGAGCAGTTCTTC. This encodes CASRTRGRVNEQFF.

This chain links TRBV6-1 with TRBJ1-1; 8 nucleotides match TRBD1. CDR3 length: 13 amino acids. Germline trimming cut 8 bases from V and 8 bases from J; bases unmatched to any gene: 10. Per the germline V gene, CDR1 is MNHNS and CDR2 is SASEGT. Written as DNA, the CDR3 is TGTGCCAGCGCAAGGGACAGGACCAAAGAAGCTTTCTTT. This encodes CASARDRTKEAFF.

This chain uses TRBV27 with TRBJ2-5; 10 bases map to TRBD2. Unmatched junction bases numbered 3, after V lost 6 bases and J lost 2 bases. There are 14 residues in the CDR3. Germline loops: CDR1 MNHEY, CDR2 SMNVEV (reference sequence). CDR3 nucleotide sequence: TGTGCCAGCAGCCGAGCGGGGGGGCAAGAGACCCAGTACTTC. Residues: CASSRAGGQETQYF.

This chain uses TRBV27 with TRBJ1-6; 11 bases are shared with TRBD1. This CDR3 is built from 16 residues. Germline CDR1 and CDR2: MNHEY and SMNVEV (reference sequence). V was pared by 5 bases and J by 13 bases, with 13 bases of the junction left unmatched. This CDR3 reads CASSLQGQGAGLPLHF. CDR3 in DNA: TGTGCCAGCAGTCTCCAAGGACAGGGGGCCGGCTTGCCCCTCCACTTT.

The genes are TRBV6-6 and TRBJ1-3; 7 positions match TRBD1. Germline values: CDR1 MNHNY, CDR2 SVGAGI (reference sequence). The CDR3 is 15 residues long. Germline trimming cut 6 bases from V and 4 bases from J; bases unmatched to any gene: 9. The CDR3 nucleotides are TGTGCCAGCAGACCCCCGACAGGGTCCGGAAACACCATATATTTT. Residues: CASRPPTGSGNTIYF.

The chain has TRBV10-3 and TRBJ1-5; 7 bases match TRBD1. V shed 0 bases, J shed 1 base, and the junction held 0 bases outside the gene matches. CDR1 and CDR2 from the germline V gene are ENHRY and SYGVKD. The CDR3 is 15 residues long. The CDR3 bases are TGTGCCATCAGTGAGTCAGGGGGCAGCAATCAGCCCCAGCATTTT. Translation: CAISESGGSNQPQHF.

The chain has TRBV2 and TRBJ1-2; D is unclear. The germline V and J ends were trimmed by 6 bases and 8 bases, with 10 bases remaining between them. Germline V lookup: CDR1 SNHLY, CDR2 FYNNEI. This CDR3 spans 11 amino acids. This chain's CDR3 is CASSSQRGYTF. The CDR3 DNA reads TGTGCCAGCAGCTCACAGCGGGGCTACACCTTC.

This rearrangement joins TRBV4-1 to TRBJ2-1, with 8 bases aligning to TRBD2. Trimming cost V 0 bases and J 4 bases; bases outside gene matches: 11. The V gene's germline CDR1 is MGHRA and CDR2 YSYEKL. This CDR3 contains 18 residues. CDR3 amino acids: CASSQDPPSGGWYNEQFF. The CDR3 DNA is TGCGCCAGCAGCCAAGATCCGCCAAGCGGGGGATGGTACAATGAGCAGTTCTTC.

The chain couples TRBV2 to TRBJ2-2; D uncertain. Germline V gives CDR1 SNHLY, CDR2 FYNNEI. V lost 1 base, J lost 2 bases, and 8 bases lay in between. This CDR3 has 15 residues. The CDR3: CASSEGPRNTGELFF. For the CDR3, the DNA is TGTGCCAGCAGTGAAGGTCCTAGAAACACCGGGGAGCTGTTTTTT.